This TCR beta chain was sequenced during a study of blood T cells in healthy people across ages. General study points: Aged donors had fewer naive CD4+ cells and lower diversity than long-lived donors.

Through a sample-barcoded 5' primer and a J-beta primer mix, a second PCR was run for about 7 to 12 cycles. Each CDR3 protein is one row after TCRdb ran MiXCR on the 5' RACE reads. The table lists approximately 1.5 million distinct CDR3 sequences, 42% of them singletons. About this clonotype: The antigen is undetermined. A read error may explain this, as a much larger clone is one base away.

This CDR3 region has 15 residues. The V segment lost 8 bases and the J segment 7 bases; nucleotides outside the gene matches: 18. Germline CDR1 SQVTM, CDR2 ANQGSEA. The sequencing sample was made of blood. The chain joins TRBV29-1 to TRBJ2-7; 9 bases are shared with TRBD2. The receptor's source is a young woman in good health. CDR3 loop: CSLEGLAGIYNEQYF. The CDR3 coding sequence is TGCAGCCTCGAGGGGCTAGCGGGAATCTACAATGAGCAGTACTTC.